This TCR beta chain originates from a study of breast tumors, draining lymph nodes, adjacent tissues. In its sample, this clonotype was seen many times. Antigen unknown. Trimming removed 5 bases from V and 7 bases from J; junction bases left unmatched: 5. This CDR3 is built from 13 residues. The germline gives CDR1 SGHDT, CDR2 YYEEEE. Via MiXCR, TCRdb re-called the multiplex PCR reads, giving one row per CDR3 protein. This sample has tens of thousands of distinct CDR3 sequences, with around 40% found just once. Notes on the study in general: Most tumor T cells seemingly derive from lymph node, then expand in tumor. Tumors had less TCR diversity than lymph nodes, more than nontumor tissue.

This sequence was found in a female donor with breast cancer. Some clones in this sample may be carry-over from other donors' samples. Sequences were obtained from breast tumor tissue. The chain carries TRBV5-6 and TRBJ1-2, with 10 bases fitting TRBD1. The CDR3 nucleotides are TGTGCCAGCAGATCGACAGGGGGCATTGGCTACACCTTC. It yields the protein CASRSTGGIGYTF.